The present T cell receptor (beta chain) was sequenced within a study of ipilimumab plus nivolumab after autologous stem cell transplantation. The repertoire was sequenced with immunoSEQ multiplex PCR; TCRdb's copy has only in-frame clones and lacks some. The data show about 84,000 clones, more than 80% seen once. A note on this clone: Antigen specificity is unknown.

Checkpoint therapy with ipilimumab 1 mg/kg began 14 to 28 days after transplant. Dosing: nivolumab 3 mg/kg IV, weeks 1, 4, 7, 10, then every two weeks to week 26. Study findings and constraints: Authors suggest TCR repertoire, Treg phenotype and gut microbiota support further study.

The CDR3 has 15 amino acids. After removal of 6 bases from V and 0 bases from J, the junction contained 8 bases not matched to a gene. Germline assignment: CDR1 SEHNR and CDR2 FQNEAQ (reference sequence). This TCR was sampled from a male donor with diffuse large B-cell lymphoma. The rearrangement uses TRBV7-9 and TRBJ2-7; 7 positions match TRBD1. The input for sequencing was PBMCs, taken in a trial of ipilimumab plus nivolumab as post-transplant consolidation. This chain's CDR3 is CASRHRDSLSYEQYF. The CDR3 DNA is TGTGCCAGCAGGCACAGGGACAGCCTCTCCTACGAGCAGTACTTC.